What follows describes a single T cell receptor beta chain. The antigen remains undetermined. The V end was cut by 7 bases, the J end by 1 base, with 14 bases between. This CDR3 has 14 residues. The germline gives CDR1 LNHDA, CDR2 SQIVND (reference sequence). The source of the sample is a study of shared clonotypes between healthy human individuals. Study outcomes and limitations: Limited genetic and exposure-history diversity came from having few donors. Sorted-subset samples were not fully sequenced, rarefaction indicated. Generation probabilities of non-shared clonotypes were lower (relative to those shared by all four donors).

The assay ran at deep level. Using immunoSEQ multiplex PCR, the repertoire was profiled, and TCRdb retains in-frame clones only, with some absent. The sample contains roughly 200,000 clones, 65% to 70% of which appear only once. Source material: memory CD4+ T cells sorted from blood. Documented subset: CD45RA-negative fraction. The gene calls are TRBV19 and TRBJ2-7; D remains unclear. The sequence derives from a man aged 25 to 45 in good health. CDR3 coding DNA: TGTGCCAGTACTCAGACACCAAGGTCCTACGAGCAGTACTTC. Translating it yields CASTQTPRSYEQYF. The full variable domain, completed using reference TRBV19 and TRBJ2-7, is DGGITQSPKYLFRKEGQNVTLSCEQNLNHDAMYWYRQDPGQGLRLIYYSQIVNDFQKGDIAEGYSVSREKKESFPLTVTSAQKNPTAFYLCASTQTPRSYEQYFGPGTRLTVT.